This TCR beta chain was obtained from a study of identical twins. TCRdb re-analysed the 5' RACE reads in MiXCR, keeping a single row per CDR3 protein. The sample carries 550,000 to 800,000 distinct CDR3 sequences, just over 7% recorded once. The study's findings and limits: Out-of-frame alpha sequences that twins shared showed excess low generation probability.

The table lists this clonotype with many counts. The antigen is unknown. The same data also contributed to another study, on yellow fever vaccine responses in identical twins.

The sample consisted of PBMCs. The receptor was derived from a woman between 18 and 29 years old in good health.

The CDR3 reads CASSRGLAGGPGENEQFF. CDR3 coding DNA: TGCGCCAGCAGCCGGGGACTAGCGGGAGGGCCTGGCGAGAATGAGCAGTTCTTC. The chain couples TRBV5-1 to TRBJ2-1; 16 nucleotides match TRBD2. From germline, CDR1 is SGHRS and CDR2 YFSETQ. V was clipped by 4 bases and J by 7 bases; unmatched bases: 11. The CDR3 extends over 18 amino acids. Complete variable domain (other parts from reference TRBV5-1 and TRBJ2-1): KAGVTQTPRYLIKTRGQQVTLSCSPISGHRSVSWYQQTPGQGLQFLFEYFSETQRNKGNFPGRFSGRQFSNSRSEMNVSTLELGDSALYLCASSRGLAGGPGENEQFFGPGTRLTVL.